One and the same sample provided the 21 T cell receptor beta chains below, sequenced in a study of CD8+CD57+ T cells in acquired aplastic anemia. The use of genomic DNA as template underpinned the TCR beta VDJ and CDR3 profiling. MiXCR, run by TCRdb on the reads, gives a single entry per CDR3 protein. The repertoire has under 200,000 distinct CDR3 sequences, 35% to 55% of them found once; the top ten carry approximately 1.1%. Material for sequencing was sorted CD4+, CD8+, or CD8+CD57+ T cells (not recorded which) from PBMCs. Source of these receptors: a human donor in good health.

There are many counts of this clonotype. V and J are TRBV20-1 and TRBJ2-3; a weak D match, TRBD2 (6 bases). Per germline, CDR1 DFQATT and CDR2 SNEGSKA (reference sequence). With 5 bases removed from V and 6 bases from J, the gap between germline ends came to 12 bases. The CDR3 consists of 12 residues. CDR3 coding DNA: TGCAGTGCTTTGCATCGGGGGGATACGCAGTATTTT. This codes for CSALHRGDTQYF.

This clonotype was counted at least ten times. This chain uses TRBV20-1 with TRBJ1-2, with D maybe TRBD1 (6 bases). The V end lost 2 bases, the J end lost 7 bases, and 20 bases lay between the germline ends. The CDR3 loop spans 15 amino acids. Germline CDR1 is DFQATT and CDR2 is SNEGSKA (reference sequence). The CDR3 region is CSARNTGTPRGGYTF. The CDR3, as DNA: TGCAGTGCTAGAAACACCGGGACACCCCGCGGTGGCTACACCTTC.

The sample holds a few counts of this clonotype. CDR3 region: CASSQNTRETQYF. CDR3 coding DNA: TGTGCCAGCAGCCAGAATACGAGGGAGACCCAGTACTTC. This rearrangement joins TRBV3-1 to TRBJ2-5; D call uncertain. Looked up from germline, CDR1 is LGHDT and CDR2 is YNNKEL (reference sequence). V dropped 3 bases and J dropped 5 bases, with 10 bases sitting between them. This CDR3 comprises 13 residues.

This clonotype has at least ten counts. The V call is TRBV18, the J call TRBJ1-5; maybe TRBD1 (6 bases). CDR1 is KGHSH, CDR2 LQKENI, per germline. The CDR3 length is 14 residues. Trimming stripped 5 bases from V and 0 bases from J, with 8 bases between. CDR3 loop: CASSVGHSNQPQHF. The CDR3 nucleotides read TGTGCCAGCTCAGTGGGACATAGCAATCAGCCCCAGCATTTT.

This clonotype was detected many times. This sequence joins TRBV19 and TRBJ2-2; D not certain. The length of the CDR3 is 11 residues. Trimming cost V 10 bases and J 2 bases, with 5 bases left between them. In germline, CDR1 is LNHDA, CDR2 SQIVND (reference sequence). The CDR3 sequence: CATQNTGELFF. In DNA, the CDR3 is TGTGCCACCCAAAACACCGGGGAGCTGTTTTTT.

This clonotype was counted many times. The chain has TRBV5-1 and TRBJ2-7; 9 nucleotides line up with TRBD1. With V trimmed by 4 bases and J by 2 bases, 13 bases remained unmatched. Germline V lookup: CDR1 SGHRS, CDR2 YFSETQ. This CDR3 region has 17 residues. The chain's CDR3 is CASSPWGTGQGTYEQYF. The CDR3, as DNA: TGCGCCAGCAGCCCATGGGGCACCGGACAGGGGACCTACGAGCAGTACTTC.

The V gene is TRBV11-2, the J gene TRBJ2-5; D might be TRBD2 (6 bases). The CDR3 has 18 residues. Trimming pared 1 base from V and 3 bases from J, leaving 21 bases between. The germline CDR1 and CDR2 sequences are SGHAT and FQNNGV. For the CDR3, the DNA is TGTGCCAGCAGCTTAGGTTCGCGGGGCGCTCGGGGGAAAGAGACCCAGTACTTC. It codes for CASSLGSRGARGKETQYF. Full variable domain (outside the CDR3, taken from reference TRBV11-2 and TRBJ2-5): EAGVAQSPRYKIIEKRQSVAFWCNPISGHATLYWYQQILGQGPKLLIQFQNNGVVDDSQLPKDRFSAERLKGVDSTLKIQPAKLEDSAVYLCASSLGSRGARGKETQYFGPGTRLLVL.

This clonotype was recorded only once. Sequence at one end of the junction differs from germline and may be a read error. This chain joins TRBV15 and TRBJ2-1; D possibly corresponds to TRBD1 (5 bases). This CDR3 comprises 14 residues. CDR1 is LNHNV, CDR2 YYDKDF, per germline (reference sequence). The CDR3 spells CASSQEQVNDEQFF. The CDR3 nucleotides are TGTGCCAGCAGCCAAGAACAGGTGAACGATGAGCAGTTCTTC.

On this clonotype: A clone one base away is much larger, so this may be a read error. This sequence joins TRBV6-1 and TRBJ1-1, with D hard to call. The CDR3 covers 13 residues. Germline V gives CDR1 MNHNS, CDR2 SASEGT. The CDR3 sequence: CASSLKGITEALF. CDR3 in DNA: TGTGCCAGCAGCCTAAAAGGAATCACTGAAGCTCTCTTT.

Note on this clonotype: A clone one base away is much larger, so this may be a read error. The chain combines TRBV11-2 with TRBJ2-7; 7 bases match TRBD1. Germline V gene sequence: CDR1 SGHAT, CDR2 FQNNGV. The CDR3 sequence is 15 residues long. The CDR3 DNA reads TGTGCCGGCAGCTTAGCTTGGACAGGTCCCTACGAGCAGTACTTC. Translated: CAGSLAWTGPYEQYF.

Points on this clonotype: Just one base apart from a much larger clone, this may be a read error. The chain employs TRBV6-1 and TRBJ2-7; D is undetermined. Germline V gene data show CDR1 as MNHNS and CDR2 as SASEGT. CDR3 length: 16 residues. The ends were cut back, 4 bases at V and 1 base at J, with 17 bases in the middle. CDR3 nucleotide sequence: TGTGCCAGCAGTGCCTTTTCGGCGCTTGGGTCCTACGAGCAGTACTTC. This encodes CASSAFSALGSYEQYF.

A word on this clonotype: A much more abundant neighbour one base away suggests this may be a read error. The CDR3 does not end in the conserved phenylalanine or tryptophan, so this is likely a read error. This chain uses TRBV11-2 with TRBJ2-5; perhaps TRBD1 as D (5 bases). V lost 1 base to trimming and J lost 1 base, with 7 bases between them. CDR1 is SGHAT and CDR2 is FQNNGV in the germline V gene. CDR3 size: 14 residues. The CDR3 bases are TGTGCCAGCAGCTTAGTAAGGGGCCAAGAGACCCAGTACTCC. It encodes CASSLVRGQETQYS.

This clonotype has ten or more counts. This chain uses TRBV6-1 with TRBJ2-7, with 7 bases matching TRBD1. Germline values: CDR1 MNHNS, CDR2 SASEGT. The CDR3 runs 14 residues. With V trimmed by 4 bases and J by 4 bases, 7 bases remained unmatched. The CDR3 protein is CASSARQGRYEQYF. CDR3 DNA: TGTGCCAGCAGTGCTCGACAGGGAAGGTACGAGCAGTACTTC.

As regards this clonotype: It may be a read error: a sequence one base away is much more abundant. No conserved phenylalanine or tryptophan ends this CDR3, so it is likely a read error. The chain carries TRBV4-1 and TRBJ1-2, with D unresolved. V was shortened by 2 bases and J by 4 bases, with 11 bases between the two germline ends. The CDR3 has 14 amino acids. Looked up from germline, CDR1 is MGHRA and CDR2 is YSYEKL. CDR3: CASSQSAGAYGYTS. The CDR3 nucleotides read TGCGCCAGCAGCCAATCGGCAGGAGCCTATGGCTACACCTCC.

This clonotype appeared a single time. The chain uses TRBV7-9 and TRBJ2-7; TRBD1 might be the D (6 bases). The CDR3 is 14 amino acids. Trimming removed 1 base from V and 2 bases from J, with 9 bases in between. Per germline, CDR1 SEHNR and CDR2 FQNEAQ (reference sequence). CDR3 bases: TGTGCCAGCAGCTTAGTATCAGGGGCCTACGAGCAGTACTTC. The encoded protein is CASSLVSGAYEQYF. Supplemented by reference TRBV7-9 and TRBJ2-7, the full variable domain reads DTGVSQNPRHKITKRGQNVTFRCDPISEHNRLYWYRQTLGQGPEFLTYFQNEAQLEKSRLLSDRFSAERPKGSFSTLEIQRTEQGDSAMYLCASSLVSGAYEQYFGPGTRLTVT.

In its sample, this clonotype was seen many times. The CDR3 loop reads CSVEGRRVDTQYF. CDR3 in DNA: TGCAGCGTTGAGGGACGCCGCGTGGATACGCAGTATTTT. The chain uses TRBV29-1 and TRBJ2-3, with D tentatively TRBD1 or TRBD2 (5 bases each). V was trimmed by 3 bases and J by 6 bases, leaving 13 bases between them. CDR3 length: 13 amino acids. CDR1 is SQVTM and CDR2 is ANQGSEA in the germline V gene.

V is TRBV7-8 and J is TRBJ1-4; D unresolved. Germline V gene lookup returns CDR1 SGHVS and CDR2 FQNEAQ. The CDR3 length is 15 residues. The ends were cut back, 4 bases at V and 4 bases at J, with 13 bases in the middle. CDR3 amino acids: CASSSSRRSNEKLFF. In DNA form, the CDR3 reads TGTGCCAGCAGCTCCTCCCGACGGAGTAATGAAAAACTGTTTTTT.

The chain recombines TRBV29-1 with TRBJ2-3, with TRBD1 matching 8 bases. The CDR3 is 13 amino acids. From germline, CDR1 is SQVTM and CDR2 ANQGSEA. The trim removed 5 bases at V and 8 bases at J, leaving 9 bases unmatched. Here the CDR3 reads CSVNRGTPATQYF. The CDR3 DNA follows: TGCAGCGTTAACAGGGGGACTCCGGCTACGCAGTATTTT.

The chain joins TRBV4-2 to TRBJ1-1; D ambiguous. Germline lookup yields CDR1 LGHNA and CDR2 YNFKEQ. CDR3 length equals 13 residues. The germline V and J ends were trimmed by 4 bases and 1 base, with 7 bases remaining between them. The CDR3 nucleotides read TGTGCCAGCAGCCCGATGGGGAACACTGAAGCTTTCTTT. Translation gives CASSPMGNTEAFF.

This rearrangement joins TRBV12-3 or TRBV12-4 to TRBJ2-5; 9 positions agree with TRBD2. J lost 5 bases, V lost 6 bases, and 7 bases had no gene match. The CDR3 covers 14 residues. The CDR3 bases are TGTGCCAGCAGACAAGCGGGGGGTTCGGAGACCCAGTACTTC. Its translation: CASRQAGGSETQYF.

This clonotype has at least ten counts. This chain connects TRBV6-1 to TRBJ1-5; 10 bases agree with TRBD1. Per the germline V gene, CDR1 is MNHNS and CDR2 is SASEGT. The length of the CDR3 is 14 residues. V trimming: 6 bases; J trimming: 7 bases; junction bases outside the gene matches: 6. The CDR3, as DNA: TGTGCCAGCAGGACAGGGGGCTTTGACCAGCCCCAGCATTTT. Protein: CASRTGGFDQPQHF.